The rows below give T cell receptor beta chains drawn from one sample of a study of T cell repertoires in cytomegalovirus infection. TCRdb re-called the reads with MiXCR, one entry per CDR3 protein. This table has about 100,000 distinct CDR3 sequences, about 22% appearing once. Sequenced material: CD8+ T cells from PBMCs. The receptors stem from a human donor in good health (CMV status not recorded). Some clones in this sample may be carry-over from other donors' samples. The CDR3 runs from the conserved cysteine through the conserved F or W. D genes are given only for firm matches. Clone sizes are given selectively: once, few, many, or a class where the clone is expanded.

>TRBV7-2|TRBD1|many|TRBJ1-4
CASGTGVTEKLFF
TGTGCCAGCGGGACAGGGGTTACTGAAAAACTGTTTTTT
>TRBV7-9|NA|many|TRBJ1-3
CASSPGITGNTIYF
TGTGCCAGCAGTCCGGGAATAACTGGAAACACCATATATTTT
>TRBV7-9|NA|NA|TRBJ2-1
CASSLPGSSYNEQFF
TGTGCCAGCAGTCTCCCGGGGAGCTCCTACAATGAGCAGTTCTTC
>TRBV2|NA|NA|TRBJ2-1
CASSWGAETYNEQFF
TGTGCCAGCAGCTGGGGAGCCGAAACCTACAATGAGCAGTTCTTC
>TRBV7-3|NA|many|TRBJ2-2
CASSFEGGDGGELFF
TGTGCCAGCAGCTTTGAAGGCGGGGATGGCGGGGAGCTGTTTTTT
>TRBV5-5|TRBD1|many|TRBJ2-1
CASSEGQIFSSYNEQFF
TGTGCCAGCTCTGAGGGACAGATTTTTAGCTCCTACAATGAGCAGTTCTTC
>TRBV10-2|NA|few|TRBJ1-6
CASRGEGDLSSYNSPLHF
TGCGCCAGCAGGGGGGAGGGAGACTTAAGCTCCTATAATTCACCCCTCCACTTT
>TRBV7-9|NA|NA|TRBJ1-1
CASSFDGAFF
TGTGCCAGCAGCTTCGACGGGGCTTTCTTT
>TRBV28|TRBD1|NA|TRBJ1-3
CASSQLRGPGNTIYF
TGTGCCAGCAGCCAACTCAGGGGGCCAGGAAACACCATATATTTT
>TRBV7-3|TRBD2|few|TRBJ2-2
CASSSSPGTSVTGELFF
TGTGCCAGCAGTTCTTCCCCCGGGACTAGCGTCACCGGGGAGCTGTTTTTT
>TRBV14|TRBD1|NA|TRBJ1-4
CASSQRQGVATNEKLFF
TGTGCCAGCAGCCAACGACAGGGGGTTGCAACTAATGAAAAACTGTTTTTT
>TRBV6-2/TRBV6-3|NA|few|TRBJ2-1
CASTGHNSYNEQFF
TGTGCCAGCACCGGACACAACTCCTACAATGAGCAGTTCTTC
>TRBV5-6|NA|NA|TRBJ2-1
CASSLGKGEQFF
TGTGCCAGCAGCTTGGGGAAGGGTGAGCAGTTCTTC
>TRBV27|NA|NA|TRBJ1-2
CASSLSTGNDGYTF
TGTGCCAGCAGTTTATCGACGGGGAACGATGGCTACACCTTC
>TRBV11-2|NA|NA|TRBJ2-7
CASSLVGTSYEQYF
TGTGCCAGCAGCTTAGTAGGGACCTCCTACGAGCAGTACTTC
>TRBV7-6|NA|NA|TRBJ1-1
CASSLGESTEAFF
TGTGCCAGCAGCTTAGGAGAGAGCACTGAAGCTTTCTTT
>TRBV7-4|NA|NA|TRBJ2-6
CASSLVPGISGANVLTF
TGTGCCAGCAGCTTAGTTCCCGGGATCTCTGGGGCCAACGTCCTGACTTTC
>TRBV6-5|NA|NA|TRBJ2-7
CASSTGQYRYEQYF
TGTGCCAGCAGTACCGGACAGTATCGGTACGAGCAGTACTTC
>TRBV6-2/TRBV6-3|NA|NA|TRBJ1-1
CASSYSGVNLLTEAFF
TGTGCCAGCAGTTACTCCGGGGTTAACTTGCTCACTGAAGCTTTCTTT
>TRBV12-3/TRBV12-4|TRBD2|large|TRBJ2-5
CASTHSAPGEGQYF
TGTGCCAGCACCCACTCCGCCCCGGGGGAGGGCCAGTACTTC
>TRBV7-2|TRBD2|many|TRBJ2-5
CASSSTTSDIRGETQYF
TGTGCCAGCAGCTCGACGACTAGCGACATCCGGGGAGAGACCCAGTACTTC
>TRBV20-1|TRBD2|NA|TRBJ2-3
CSAIGTSGTSTDTQYF
TGCAGTGCTATCGGGACTAGCGGGACTAGCACAGATACGCAGTATTTT
>TRBV29-1|NA|many|TRBJ2-7
CSVLWGPWEQYF
TGCAGCGTCCTCTGGGGTCCCTGGGAGCAGTACTTC
>TRBV20-1|TRBD1|few|TRBJ2-7
CSARDLKGTGDSYEQYF
TGCAGTGCTAGAGACCTCAAGGGGACAGGGGATAGTTACGAGCAGTACTTC
>TRBV20-1|TRBD1|NA|TRBJ1-2
CSASQGVIGYTF
TGCAGTGCTTCGCAGGGGGTGATCGGCTACACCTTC
>TRBV28|NA|NA|TRBJ1-4
CASRGTGPPNEKLFF
TGTGCCAGCAGGGGTACAGGGCCTCCTAATGAAAAACTGTTTTTT
>TRBV14|TRBD2|NA|TRBJ2-7
CASSQGVSGGHEQYF
TGTGCCAGCAGCCAAGGTGTTAGCGGGGGCCACGAGCAGTACTTC
>TRBV7-9|NA|many|TRBJ1-2
CASSFPSGSYGYTF
TGTGCCAGCAGCTTTCCCTCCGGTAGCTATGGCTACACCTTC
>TRBV5-4|NA|NA|TRBJ2-7
CASSGGVSYEQYF
TGTGCCAGCAGCGGCGGAGTCTCCTACGAGCAGTACTTC
>TRBV20-1|NA|NA|TRBJ2-4
CSARTLGGENIQYF
TGCAGTGCTAGGACACTTGGGGGTGAAAACATTCAGTACTTC
>TRBV4-2|TRBD2|NA|TRBJ2-7
CASSQELAGNEQYF
TGTGCCAGCAGCCAAGAACTAGCGGGGAACGAGCAGTACTTC
>TRBV15|NA|once|TRBJ1-5
CATSRDGSTGQPQHF
TGTGCCACCAGCAGAGATGGGTCCACAGGGCAGCCCCAGCATTTT
>TRBV7-8|NA|NA|TRBJ2-3
CASKWGSGVADTQYF
TGTGCCAGCAAATGGGGATCTGGTGTCGCCGATACGCAGTATTTT
>TRBV9|TRBD1|NA|TRBJ2-1
CASSVEGQGHTNEQFF
TGTGCCAGCAGCGTAGAGGGACAGGGTCACACCAATGAGCAGTTCTTC
>TRBV11-2|NA|NA|TRBJ2-1
CASSLGVGAGEQFF
TGTGCCAGCAGCTTAGGCGTAGGGGCCGGTGAGCAGTTCTTC
>TRBV20-1|TRBD1|few|TRBJ1-4
CSAAGTGGIGENEKLFF
TGCAGTGCAGCGGGGACAGGGGGCATCGGGGAAAATGAAAAACTGTTTTTT
>TRBV15|NA|many|TRBJ1-1
CATARNTEAFF
TGTGCCACCGCACGGAACACTGAAGCTTTCTTT
>TRBV2|TRBD2|once|TRBJ2-7
CASSDWLAGDSYEQYF
TGTGCCAGCAGTGACTGGCTAGCGGGGGACTCCTACGAGCAGTACTTC
>TRBV7-8|NA|many|TRBJ2-3
CASRTRGGTDTQYF
TGTGCCAGCAGAACTCGGGGAGGCACAGATACGCAGTATTTT
>TRBV2|TRBD2|few|TRBJ2-1
CASSESRLAEYNEQFF
TGTGCCAGCAGTGAATCTCGTCTAGCGGAATACAATGAGCAGTTCTTC
>TRBV7-2|NA|many|TRBJ1-1
CASLGMGIDTEAFF
TGTGCCAGCCTTGGAATGGGTATTGACACTGAAGCTTTCTTT
>TRBV10-2|NA|few|TRBJ1-6
CASSETGAVADNSPLHF
TGCGCCAGCAGTGAGACCGGGGCAGTGGCTGATAATTCACCCCTCCACTTT
>TRBV7-2|NA|many|TRBJ2-4
CASSRDSLAKNIQYF
TGTGCCAGCAGCAGAGACAGTCTAGCCAAAAACATTCAGTACTTC
>TRBV23-1|TRBD1|NA|TRBJ1-5
CASSLISGQGASIDQPQHF
TGCGCCAGCAGTCTTATTTCCGGACAGGGGGCTTCCATAGATCAGCCCCAGCATTTT
>TRBV2|NA|NA|TRBJ1-1
CASSLVAVTEAFF
TGTGCCAGCAGCCTGGTTGCGGTCACTGAAGCTTTCTTT
>TRBV5-6|NA|few|TRBJ2-7
CASSLGHASYEQYF
TGTGCCAGCAGCTTGGGACACGCTTCCTACGAGCAGTACTTC
>TRBV7-2|TRBD2|many|TRBJ2-5
CASSLELAGRMSQYF
TGTGCCAGCAGCTTAGAACTAGCGGGGCGGATGTCCCAGTACTTC
>TRBV5-1|NA|NA|TRBJ2-2
CASSPIDTGELFF
TGCGCCAGCAGCCCAATAGACACCGGGGAGCTGTTTTTT
>TRBV20-1|NA|NA|TRBJ1-2
CSARDYSPNSQDRMRGGYTF
TGCAGTGCTAGAGATTATTCCCCTAATAGCCAGGACAGAATGAGGGGAGGCTACACCTTC
>TRBV7-2|NA|many|TRBJ1-1
CASTIDKYTEAFF
TGTGCCAGCACCATCGACAAATACACTGAAGCTTTCTTT
>TRBV5-5|TRBD1|NA|TRBJ1-4
CASSLRGLTNEKLFF
TGTGCCAGCAGCCTGAGGGGGCTTACTAATGAAAAACTGTTTTTT
>TRBV7-6|NA|NA|TRBJ2-5
CASSSRPSYQETQYF
TGTGCCAGCAGCTCCCGACCATCCTACCAAGAGACCCAGTACTTC
>TRBV19|NA|many|TRBJ2-1
CASNNRKSYNEQFF
TGTGCCAGTAACAACAGGAAGTCCTACAATGAGCAGTTCTTC
>TRBV7-2|NA|NA|TRBJ1-6
CASSWVEWEPLHF
TGTGCCAGCAGCTGGGTGGAGTGGGAACCCCTCCACTTT
>TRBV7-2|NA|many|TRBJ2-1
CASSLWAGSSYNEQFF
TGTGCCAGCAGCTTGTGGGCGGGTAGCTCCTACAATGAGCAGTTCTTC
>TRBV6-6|TRBD2|few|TRBJ2-1
CASSQPPGLGKSSYNEQFF
TGTGCCAGCAGTCAACCGCCGGGACTAGGAAAAAGCTCCTACAATGAGCAGTTCTTC
>TRBV7-9|TRBD2|many|TRBJ2-1
CASSPPLAGAKDNEQFF
TGTGCCAGCAGCCCCCCGCTAGCGGGAGCGAAGGACAATGAGCAGTTCTTC